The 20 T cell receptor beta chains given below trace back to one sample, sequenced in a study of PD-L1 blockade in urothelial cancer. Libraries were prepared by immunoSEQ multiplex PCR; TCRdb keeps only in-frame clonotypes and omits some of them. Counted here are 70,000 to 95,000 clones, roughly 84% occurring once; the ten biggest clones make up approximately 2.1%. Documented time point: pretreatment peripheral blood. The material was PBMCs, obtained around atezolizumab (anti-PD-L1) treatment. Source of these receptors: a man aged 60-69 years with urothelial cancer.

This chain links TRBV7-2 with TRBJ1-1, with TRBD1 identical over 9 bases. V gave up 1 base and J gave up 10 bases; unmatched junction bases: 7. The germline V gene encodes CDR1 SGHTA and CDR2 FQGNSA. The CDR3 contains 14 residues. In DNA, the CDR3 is TGTGCCAGCAGCTTAGGGACAGGGGTGACCGGAGCTTTCTTT. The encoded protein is CASSLGTGVTGAFF.

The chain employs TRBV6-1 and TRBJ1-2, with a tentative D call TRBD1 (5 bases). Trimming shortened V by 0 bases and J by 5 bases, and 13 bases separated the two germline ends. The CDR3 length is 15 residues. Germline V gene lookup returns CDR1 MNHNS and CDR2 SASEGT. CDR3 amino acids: CASSEAGQGLYGYTF. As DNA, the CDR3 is TGTGCCAGCAGTGAAGCCGGGCAGGGATTATATGGCTACACCTTC.

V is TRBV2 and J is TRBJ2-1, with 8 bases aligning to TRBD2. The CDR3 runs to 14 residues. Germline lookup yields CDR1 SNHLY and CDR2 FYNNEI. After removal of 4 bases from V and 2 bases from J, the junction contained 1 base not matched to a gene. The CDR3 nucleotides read TGTGCCAGCAGTGCGGGGGGGCCCTACAATGAGCAGTTCTTC. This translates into CASSAGGPYNEQFF.

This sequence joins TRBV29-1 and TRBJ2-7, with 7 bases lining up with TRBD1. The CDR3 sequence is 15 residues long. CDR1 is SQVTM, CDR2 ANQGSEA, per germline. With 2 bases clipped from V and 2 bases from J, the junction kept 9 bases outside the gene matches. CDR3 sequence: CSVESRDRVAYEQYF. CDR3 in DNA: TGCAGCGTTGAATCCCGCGACAGGGTGGCCTACGAGCAGTACTTC.

The CDR3: CATRTGGVPDTQYF. The CDR3 DNA is TGTGCCACGAGGACAGGGGGCGTCCCAGATACGCAGTATTTT. The chain couples TRBV2 to TRBJ2-3; 11 nucleotides align to TRBD1. V lost 10 bases to trimming and J lost 4 bases; unmatched junction nucleotides: 7. CDR1 SNHLY and CDR2 FYNNEI come from the germline V gene. There are 14 residues in the CDR3.

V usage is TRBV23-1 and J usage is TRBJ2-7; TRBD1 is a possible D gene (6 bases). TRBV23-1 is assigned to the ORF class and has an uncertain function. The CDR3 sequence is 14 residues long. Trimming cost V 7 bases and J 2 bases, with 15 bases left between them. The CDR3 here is CASTPGQRTYEQYF. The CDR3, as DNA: TGCGCCAGCACTCCGGGACAAAGGACCTACGAGCAGTACTTC.

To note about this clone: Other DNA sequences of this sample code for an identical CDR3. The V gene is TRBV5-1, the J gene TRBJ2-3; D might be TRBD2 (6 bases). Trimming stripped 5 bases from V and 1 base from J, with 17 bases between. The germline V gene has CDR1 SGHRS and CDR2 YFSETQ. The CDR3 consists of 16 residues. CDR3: CASSSLISGGTDTQYF. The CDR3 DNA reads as TGCGCCAGCAGTTCCCTAATTAGCGGAGGCACAGATACGCAGTATTTT.

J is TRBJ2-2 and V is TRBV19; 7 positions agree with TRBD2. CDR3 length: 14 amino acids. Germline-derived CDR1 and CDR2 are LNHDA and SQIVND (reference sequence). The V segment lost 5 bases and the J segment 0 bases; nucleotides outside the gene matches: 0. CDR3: CASSAGANTGELFF. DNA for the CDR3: TGTGCCAGTAGTGCGGGAGCGAACACCGGGGAGCTGTTTTTT. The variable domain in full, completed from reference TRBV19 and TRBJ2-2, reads DGGITQSPKYLFRKEGQNVTLSCEQNLNHDAMYWYRQDPGQGLRLIYYSQIVNDFQKGDIAEGYSVSREKKESFPLTVTSAQKNPTAFYLCASSAGANTGELFFGEGSRLTVL.

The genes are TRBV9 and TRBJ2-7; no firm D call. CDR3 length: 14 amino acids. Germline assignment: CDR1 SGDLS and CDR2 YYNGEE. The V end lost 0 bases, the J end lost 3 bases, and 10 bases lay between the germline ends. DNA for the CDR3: TGTGCCAGCAGCGTAGGGGCAGGTCGCTACGAGCAGTACTTC. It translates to CASSVGAGRYEQYF.

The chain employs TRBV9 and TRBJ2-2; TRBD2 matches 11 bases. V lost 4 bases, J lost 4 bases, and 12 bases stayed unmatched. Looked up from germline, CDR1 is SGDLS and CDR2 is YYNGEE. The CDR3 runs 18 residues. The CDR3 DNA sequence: TGTGCCAGCAGCCCCGCGCCCCGGGGACTAGCGGCCACCGGGGAGCTGTTTTTT. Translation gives CASSPAPRGLAATGELFF.

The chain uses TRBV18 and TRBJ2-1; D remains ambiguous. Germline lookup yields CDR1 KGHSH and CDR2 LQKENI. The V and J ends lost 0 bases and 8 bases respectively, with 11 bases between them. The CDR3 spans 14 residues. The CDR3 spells CASSPPRSGDEQFF. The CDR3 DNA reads TGTGCCAGCTCACCACCGAGGTCCGGCGATGAGCAGTTCTTC. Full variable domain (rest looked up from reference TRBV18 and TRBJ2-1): NAGVMQNPRHLVRRRGQEARLRCSPMKGHSHVYWYRQLPEEGLKFMVYLQKENIIDESGMPKERFSAEFPKEGPSILRIQQVVRGDSAAYFCASSPPRSGDEQFFGPGTRLTVL.

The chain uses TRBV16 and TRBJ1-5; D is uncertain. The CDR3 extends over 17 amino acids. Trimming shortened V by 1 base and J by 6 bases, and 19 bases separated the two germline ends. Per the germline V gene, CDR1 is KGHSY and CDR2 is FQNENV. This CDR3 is CASSQLSPLEGSQPQHF. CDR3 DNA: TGTGCCAGCAGCCAATTAAGCCCTCTGGAGGGTAGTCAGCCCCAGCATTTT.

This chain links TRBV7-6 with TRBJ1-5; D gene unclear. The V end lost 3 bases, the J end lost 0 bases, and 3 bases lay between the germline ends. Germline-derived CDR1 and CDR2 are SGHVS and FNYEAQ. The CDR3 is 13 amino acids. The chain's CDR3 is CASSFNSNQPQHF. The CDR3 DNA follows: TGTGCCAGCAGCTTCAATAGCAATCAGCCCCAGCATTTT.

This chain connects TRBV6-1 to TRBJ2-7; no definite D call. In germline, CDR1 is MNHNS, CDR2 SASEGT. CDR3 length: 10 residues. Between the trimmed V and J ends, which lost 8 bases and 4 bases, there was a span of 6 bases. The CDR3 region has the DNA TGTGCCAGCGAGTTGTACGAGCAGTACTTC. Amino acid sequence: CASELYEQYF.

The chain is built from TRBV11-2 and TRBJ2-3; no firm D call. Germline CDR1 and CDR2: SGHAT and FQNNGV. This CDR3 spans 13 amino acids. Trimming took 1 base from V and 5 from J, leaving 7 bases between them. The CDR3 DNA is TGTGCCAGCAGCTTAGGTACCGGAGATACGCAGTATTTT. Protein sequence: CASSLGTGDTQYF.

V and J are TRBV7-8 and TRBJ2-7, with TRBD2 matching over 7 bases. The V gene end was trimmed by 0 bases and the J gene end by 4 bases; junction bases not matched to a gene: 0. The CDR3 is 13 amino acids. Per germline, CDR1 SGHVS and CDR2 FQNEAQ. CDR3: CASSLAGGYEQYF. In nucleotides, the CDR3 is TGTGCCAGCAGCTTAGCGGGGGGGTACGAGCAGTACTTC.

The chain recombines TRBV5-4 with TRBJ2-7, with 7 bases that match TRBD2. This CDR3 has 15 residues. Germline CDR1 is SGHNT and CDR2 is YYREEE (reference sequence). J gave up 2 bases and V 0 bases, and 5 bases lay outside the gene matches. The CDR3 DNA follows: TGTGCCAGCAGCTTGGGCGGGAGCCCCACCTACGAGCAGTACTTC. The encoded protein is CASSLGGSPTYEQYF.

CDR3 DNA: TGTGCCAGCAGAACACAGGGTCGGGGCGGCACTGAAGCTTTCTTT. Translation: CASRTQGRGGTEAFF. The chain recombines TRBV2 with TRBJ1-1, with TRBD1 as a possible D gene (6 bases). CDR1 is SNHLY, CDR2 FYNNEI, per germline. CDR3 length equals 15 residues. V lost 6 bases and J lost 4, with 18 bases in between.

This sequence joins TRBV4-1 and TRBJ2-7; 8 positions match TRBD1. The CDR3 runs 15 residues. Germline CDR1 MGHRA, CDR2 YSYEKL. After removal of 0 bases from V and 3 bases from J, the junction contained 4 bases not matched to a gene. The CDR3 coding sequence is TGCGCCAGCAGCCAAGAATGGACAGGGAACTACGAGCAGTACTTC. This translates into CASSQEWTGNYEQYF.

DNA for the CDR3: TGCAGCGTTGAAGGGGGCGGAAACACCATATATTTT. The encoded protein is CSVEGGGNTIYF. The chain combines TRBV29-1 with TRBJ1-3, with D possibly matching TRBD1 (5 bases). Germline loops: CDR1 SQVTM, CDR2 ANQGSEA. The CDR3 loop spans 12 amino acids. V shed 1 base and J shed 4 bases, with 5 bases lying between them.